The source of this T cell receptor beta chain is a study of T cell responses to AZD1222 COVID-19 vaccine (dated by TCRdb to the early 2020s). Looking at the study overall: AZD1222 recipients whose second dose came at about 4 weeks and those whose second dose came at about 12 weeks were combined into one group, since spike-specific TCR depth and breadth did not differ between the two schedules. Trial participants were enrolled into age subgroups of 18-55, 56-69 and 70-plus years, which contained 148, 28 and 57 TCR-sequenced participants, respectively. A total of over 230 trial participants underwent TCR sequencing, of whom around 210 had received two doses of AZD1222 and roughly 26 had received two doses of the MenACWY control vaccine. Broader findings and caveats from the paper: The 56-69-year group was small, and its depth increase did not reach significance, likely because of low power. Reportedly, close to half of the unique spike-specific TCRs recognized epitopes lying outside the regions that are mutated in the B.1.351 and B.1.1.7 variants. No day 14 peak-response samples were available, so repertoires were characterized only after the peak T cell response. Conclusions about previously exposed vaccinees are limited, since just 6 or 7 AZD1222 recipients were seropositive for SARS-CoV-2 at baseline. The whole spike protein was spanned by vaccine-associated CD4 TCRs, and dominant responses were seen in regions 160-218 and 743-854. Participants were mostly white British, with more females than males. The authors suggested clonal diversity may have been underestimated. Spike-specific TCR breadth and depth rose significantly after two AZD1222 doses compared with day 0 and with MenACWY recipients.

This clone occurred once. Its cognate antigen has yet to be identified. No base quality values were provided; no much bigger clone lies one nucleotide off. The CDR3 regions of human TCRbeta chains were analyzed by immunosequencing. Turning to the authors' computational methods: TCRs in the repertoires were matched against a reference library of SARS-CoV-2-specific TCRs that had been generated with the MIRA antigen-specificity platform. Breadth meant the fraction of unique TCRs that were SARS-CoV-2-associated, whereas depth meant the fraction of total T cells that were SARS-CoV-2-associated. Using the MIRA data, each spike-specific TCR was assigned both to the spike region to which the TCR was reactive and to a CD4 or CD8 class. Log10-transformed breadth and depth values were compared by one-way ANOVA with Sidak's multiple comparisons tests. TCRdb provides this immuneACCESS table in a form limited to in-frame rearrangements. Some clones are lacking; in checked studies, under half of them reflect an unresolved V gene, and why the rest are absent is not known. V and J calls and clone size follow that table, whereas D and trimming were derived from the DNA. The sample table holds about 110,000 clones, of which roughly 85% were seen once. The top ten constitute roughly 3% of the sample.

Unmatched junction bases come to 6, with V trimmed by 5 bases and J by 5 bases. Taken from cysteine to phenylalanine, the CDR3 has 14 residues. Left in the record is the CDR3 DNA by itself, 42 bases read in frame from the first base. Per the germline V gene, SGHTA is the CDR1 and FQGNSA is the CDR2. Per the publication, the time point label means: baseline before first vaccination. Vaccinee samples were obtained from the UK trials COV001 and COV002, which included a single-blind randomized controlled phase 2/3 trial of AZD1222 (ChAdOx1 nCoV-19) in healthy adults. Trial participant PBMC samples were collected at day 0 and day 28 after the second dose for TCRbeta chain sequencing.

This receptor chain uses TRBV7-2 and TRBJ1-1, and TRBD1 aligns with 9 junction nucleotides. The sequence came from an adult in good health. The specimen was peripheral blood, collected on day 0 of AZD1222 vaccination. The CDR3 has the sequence CASSAGTGRTEAFF. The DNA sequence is TGTGCCAGCAGCGCCGGGACAGGGAGGACTGAAGCTTTCTTT.